Listed here are 7 T cell receptor beta chains from one sample, sequenced in a study of blood T cell repertoires in COVID-19. Profiled with immunoSEQ multiplex PCR; TCRdb holds only in-frame clones, not every one. Here the sample spans hundreds of thousands of clones, about nine tenths being singletons. The sequenced sample consisted of peripheral blood. The receptors come from a man younger than 35 with active or convalescent COVID-19.

The chain recombines TRBV5-4 with TRBJ1-5; D gene ambiguous. V gave up 2 bases and J gave up 5 bases, with 8 bases separating them. The CDR3 sequence is 13 residues long. Germline CDR1 reads SGHNT; CDR2 reads YYREEE (reference sequence). CDR3 coding DNA: TGTGCCAGCAGCTTAGGGAGAGATCAGCCCCAGCATTTT. Translating gives CASSLGRDQPQHF.

This clone was seen a few times. The chain is built from TRBV27 and TRBJ1-2; D perhaps matches TRBD1 (6 bases). This CDR3 is built from 13 residues. V was clipped by 6 bases and J by 4 bases, with 12 bases between them. From germline, CDR1 is MNHEY and CDR2 SMNVEV (reference sequence). The DNA for the CDR3 is TGTGCCAGCAGCAAAGACAGGATCTATGGCTACACCTTC. Translation: CASSKDRIYGYTF.

The chain is built from TRBV27 and TRBJ1-6; 11 bases are shared with TRBD1. V shed 2 bases and J 7 bases; nucleotides not matched to a gene: 7. Germline V gene data show CDR1 as MNHEY and CDR2 as SMNVEV (reference sequence). This CDR3 comprises 17 residues. CDR3 nucleotides: TGTGCCAGCAGTTTACAAAGGACAGGGGGCCCGAATTCACCCCTCCACTTT. Residues: CASSLQRTGGPNSPLHF.

The rearrangement joins TRBV9 to TRBJ2-1, with 8 bases matching TRBD2. CDR1 is SGDLS and CDR2 is YYNGEE in the germline V gene. The CDR3 contains 18 residues. V was pared by 0 bases and J by 4 bases, with 12 bases of the junction left unmatched. This chain's CDR3 is CASSVGRVEAGVYNEQFF. The CDR3 nucleotides read TGTGCCAGCAGCGTAGGGCGCGTCGAAGCGGGAGTTTACAATGAGCAGTTCTTC. Together with reference TRBV9 and TRBJ2-1, the CDR3 gives the full variable domain: DSGVTQTPKHLITATGQRVTLRCSPRSGDLSVYWYQQSLDQGLQFLIQYYNGEERAKGNILERFSAQQFPDLHSELNLSSLELGDSALYFCASSVGRVEAGVYNEQFFGPGTRLTVL.

The chain joins TRBV10-1 to TRBJ1-1, with a tentative D call TRBD1 (5 bases). The V and J ends lost 4 bases and 1 base respectively, with 7 bases between them. The CDR3 contains 13 residues. Germline loops: CDR1 WNHNN, CDR2 SYGVQD (reference sequence). The CDR3 loop reads CASSVGQNTEAFF. Written as DNA, the CDR3 is TGCGCCAGCAGTGTTGGACAGAACACTGAAGCTTTCTTT.

The CDR3, as DNA: TGTGCCAGCAGCGACCACAGGGGGCTGGAGTACGAGCAGTACTTC. Protein sequence: CASSDHRGLEYEQYF. V and J are TRBV7-2 and TRBJ2-7; 9 bases match TRBD1. Germline loops: CDR1 SGHTA, CDR2 FQGNSA. V was pared by 5 bases and J by 4 bases, with 9 bases of the junction left unmatched. CDR3 length: 15 residues.

V is TRBV5-1 and J is TRBJ1-1; 7 nucleotides align to TRBD1. CDR1 SGHRS and CDR2 YFSETQ come from the germline V gene. This CDR3 spans 14 amino acids. V lost 4 bases to trimming and J lost 2 bases; unmatched junction nucleotides: 5. The CDR3 DNA follows: TGCGCCAGCAGCGGCCGGGACAGAAACACTGAAGCTTTCTTT. Its protein product is CASSGRDRNTEAFF.